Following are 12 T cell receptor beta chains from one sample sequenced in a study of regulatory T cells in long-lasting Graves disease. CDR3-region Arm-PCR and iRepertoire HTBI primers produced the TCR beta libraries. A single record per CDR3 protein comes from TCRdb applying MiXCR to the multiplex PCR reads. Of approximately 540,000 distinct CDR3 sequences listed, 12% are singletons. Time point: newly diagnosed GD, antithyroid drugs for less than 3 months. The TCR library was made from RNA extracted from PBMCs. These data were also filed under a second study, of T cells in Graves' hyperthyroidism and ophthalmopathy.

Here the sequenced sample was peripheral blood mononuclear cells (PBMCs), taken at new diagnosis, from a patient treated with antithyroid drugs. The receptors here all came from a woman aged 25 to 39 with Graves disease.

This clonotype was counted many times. The DNA for the CDR3 is TGCGCCAGCAGCTTGGCCATTTCTGGCGGAGCTTACAATGAGCAGTTCTTC. Translated, it gives CASSLAISGGAYNEQFF. V and J are TRBV5-1 and TRBJ2-1; no clear D gene. The CDR3 is made up of 17 amino acids. Germline V gene lookup returns CDR1 SGHRS and CDR2 YFSETQ. Trimming cost V 0 bases and J 4 bases, with 17 bases left between them.

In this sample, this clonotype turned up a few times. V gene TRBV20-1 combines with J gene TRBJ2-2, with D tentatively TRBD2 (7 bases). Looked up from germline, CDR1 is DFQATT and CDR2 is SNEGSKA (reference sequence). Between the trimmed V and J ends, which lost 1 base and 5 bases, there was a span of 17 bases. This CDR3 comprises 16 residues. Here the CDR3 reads CSARGGGREETGELFF. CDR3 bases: TGCAGTGCTAGAGGGGGGGGCAGGGAAGAAACCGGGGAGCTGTTTTTT.

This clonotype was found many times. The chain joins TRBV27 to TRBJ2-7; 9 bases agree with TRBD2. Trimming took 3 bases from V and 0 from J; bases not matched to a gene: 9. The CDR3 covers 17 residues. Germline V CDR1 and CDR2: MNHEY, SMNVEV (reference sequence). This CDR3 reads CASSFGAGGGISYEQYF. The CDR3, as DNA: TGTGCCAGCAGTTTTGGAGCGGGAGGTGGGATCTCCTACGAGCAGTACTTC.

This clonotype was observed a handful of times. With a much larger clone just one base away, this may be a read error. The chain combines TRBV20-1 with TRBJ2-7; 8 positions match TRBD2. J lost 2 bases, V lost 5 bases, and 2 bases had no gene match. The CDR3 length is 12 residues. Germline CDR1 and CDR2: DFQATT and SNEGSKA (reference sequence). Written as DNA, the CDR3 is TGCAGTGCTCACGGGAGGGCCTACGAGCAGTACTTC. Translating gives CSAHGRAYEQYF.

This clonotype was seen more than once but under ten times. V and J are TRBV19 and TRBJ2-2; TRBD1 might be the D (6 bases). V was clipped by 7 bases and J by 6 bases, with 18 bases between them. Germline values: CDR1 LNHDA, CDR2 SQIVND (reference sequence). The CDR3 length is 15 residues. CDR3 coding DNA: TGTGCCAGTAATCTGCAGGGGTTGTTGGCCGGGGAGCTGTTTTTT. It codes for CASNLQGLLAGELFF.

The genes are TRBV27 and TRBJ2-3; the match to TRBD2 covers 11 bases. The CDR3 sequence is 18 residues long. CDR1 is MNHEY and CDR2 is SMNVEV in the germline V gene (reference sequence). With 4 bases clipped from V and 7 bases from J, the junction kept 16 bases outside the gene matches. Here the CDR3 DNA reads TGTGCCAGCAGTTCATACGGAAGAATAGCGGGAGGGCCGTATACGCAGTATTTT. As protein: CASSSYGRIAGGPYTQYF.

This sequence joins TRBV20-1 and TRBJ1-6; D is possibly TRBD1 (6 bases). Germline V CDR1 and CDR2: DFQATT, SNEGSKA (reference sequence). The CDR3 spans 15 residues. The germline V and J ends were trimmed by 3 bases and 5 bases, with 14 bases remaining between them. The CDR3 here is CSARQTGQNNSPLHF. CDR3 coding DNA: TGCAGTGCTAGGCAAACGGGACAAAATAATTCACCCCTCCACTTT.

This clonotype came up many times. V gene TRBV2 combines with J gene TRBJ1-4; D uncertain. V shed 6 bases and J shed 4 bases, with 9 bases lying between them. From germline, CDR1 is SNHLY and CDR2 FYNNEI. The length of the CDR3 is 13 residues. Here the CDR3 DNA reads TGTGCCAGCAGGGCCAATTATAATGAAAAACTGTTTTTT. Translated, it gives CASRANYNEKLFF.

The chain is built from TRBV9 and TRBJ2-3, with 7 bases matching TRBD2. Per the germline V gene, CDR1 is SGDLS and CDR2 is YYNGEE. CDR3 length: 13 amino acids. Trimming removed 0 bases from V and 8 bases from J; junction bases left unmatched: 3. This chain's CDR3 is CASSVGGGGTQYF. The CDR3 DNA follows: TGTGCCAGCAGCGTAGGCGGCGGGGGTACGCAGTATTTT.

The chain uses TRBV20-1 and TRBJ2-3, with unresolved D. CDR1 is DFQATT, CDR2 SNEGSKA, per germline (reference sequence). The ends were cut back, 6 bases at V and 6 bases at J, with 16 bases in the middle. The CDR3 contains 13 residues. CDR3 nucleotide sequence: TGCAGTGCCGTATCCCCAGGATCCGATACGCAGTATTTT. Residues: CSAVSPGSDTQYF.

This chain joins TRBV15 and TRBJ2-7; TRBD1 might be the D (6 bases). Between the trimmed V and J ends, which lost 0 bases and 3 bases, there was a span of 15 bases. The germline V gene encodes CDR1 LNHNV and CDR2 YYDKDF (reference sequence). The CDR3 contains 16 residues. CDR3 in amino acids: CATSRDRDTLYYEQYF. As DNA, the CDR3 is TGTGCCACCAGCAGAGATCGGGACACACTATACTACGAGCAGTACTTC.

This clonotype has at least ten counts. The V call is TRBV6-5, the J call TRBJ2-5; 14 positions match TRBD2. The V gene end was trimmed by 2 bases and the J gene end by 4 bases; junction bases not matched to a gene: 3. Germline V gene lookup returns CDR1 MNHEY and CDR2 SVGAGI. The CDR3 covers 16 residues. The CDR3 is CASSYGTSGRRETQYF. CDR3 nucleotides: TGTGCCAGCAGTTACGGGACTAGCGGGAGACGAGAGACCCAGTACTTC.